The clone carrying this TCR beta chain showed up just once. The antigen is not known. This specimen belongs to a study of cytomegalovirus exposure and HLA in healthy donors. The study, taken as a whole, reports: The authors reported that TCR beta sequences could predict HLA-A and HLA-B alleles. These predictions were accurate for most subjects in the first cohort. An apparent linkage of common viral pathogens to several of the most significant clusters emerged in a later analysis.

All the people who gave samples were healthy bone marrow donors. Per the germline V gene, CDR1 is SGHAT and CDR2 is FQNNGV. The V end was cut by 0 bases, the J end by 6 bases, with 11 bases between. The CDR3 has 15 residues. Primers for the PCR totalled 60 Vbeta and 13 Jbeta. Profiling relied on immunoSEQ multiplex PCR, and the TCRdb table lists in-frame clones only, not all of them. The top ten clones hold roughly 0.098% of a sample with 190,000 or so clones, over 65% of them seen once. The clonotype originates from a boy under 10 years old in good health and CMV-seronegative. Sample: PBMCs. V is TRBV11-2 and J is TRBJ1-4, with TRBD1 as a possible D gene (5 bases). This CDR3 reads CASSLDVGGDEKLFF. The CDR3 coding sequence is TGTGCCAGCAGCTTAGATGTGGGGGGGGATGAAAAACTGTTTTTT.